This T cell receptor (beta chain) was obtained from a study of glioma-infiltrating T cells. The iRepertoire nested amplicon-rescue multiplex PCR amplified TCR alpha and beta CDR3s from RNA. TCRdb re-derived calls from the multiplex PCR reads in MiXCR, one entry per CDR3 protein. The repertoire includes about 190,000 distinct CDR3 sequences, about 32% of them detected once, and 20% to 25% sits in the top ten. Study-level points and caveats: Very few CDR3 sequences were shared between tissue and blood.

Deletions cut 5 bases from V and 2 bases from J, with 14 bases between. This CDR3 has 14 amino acids. CDR1 and CDR2 from the germline V gene are DFQATT and SNEGSKA (reference sequence). The table lists this clonotype with many counts. Its antigen is still unknown. Sequenced input: glioma tissue, nonneoplastic brain tissue, or PBMCs (not recorded which). The chain couples TRBV20-1 to TRBJ2-3; D possibly uses TRBD1 or TRBD2 (5 bases each). The TCR was taken from a human donor with low-grade glioma or glioblastoma, undergoing nonglioma brain surgery, or in good health (not recorded which). Here the CDR3 DNA reads TGCAGTGCTCTTATTACCGGGGCCACAGATACGCAGTATTTT. Protein sequence: CSALITGATDTQYF.